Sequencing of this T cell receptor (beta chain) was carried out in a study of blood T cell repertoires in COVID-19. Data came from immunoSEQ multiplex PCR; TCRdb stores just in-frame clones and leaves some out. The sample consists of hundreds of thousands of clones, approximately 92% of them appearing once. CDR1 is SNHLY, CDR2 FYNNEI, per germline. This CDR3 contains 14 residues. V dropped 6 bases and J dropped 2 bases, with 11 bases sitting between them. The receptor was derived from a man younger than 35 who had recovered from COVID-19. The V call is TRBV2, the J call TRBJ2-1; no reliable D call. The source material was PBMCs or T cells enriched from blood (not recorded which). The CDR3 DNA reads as TGTGCCAGCAGAAGGCGAGGCGCCTACAATGAGCAGTTCTTC. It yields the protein CASRRRGAYNEQFF.